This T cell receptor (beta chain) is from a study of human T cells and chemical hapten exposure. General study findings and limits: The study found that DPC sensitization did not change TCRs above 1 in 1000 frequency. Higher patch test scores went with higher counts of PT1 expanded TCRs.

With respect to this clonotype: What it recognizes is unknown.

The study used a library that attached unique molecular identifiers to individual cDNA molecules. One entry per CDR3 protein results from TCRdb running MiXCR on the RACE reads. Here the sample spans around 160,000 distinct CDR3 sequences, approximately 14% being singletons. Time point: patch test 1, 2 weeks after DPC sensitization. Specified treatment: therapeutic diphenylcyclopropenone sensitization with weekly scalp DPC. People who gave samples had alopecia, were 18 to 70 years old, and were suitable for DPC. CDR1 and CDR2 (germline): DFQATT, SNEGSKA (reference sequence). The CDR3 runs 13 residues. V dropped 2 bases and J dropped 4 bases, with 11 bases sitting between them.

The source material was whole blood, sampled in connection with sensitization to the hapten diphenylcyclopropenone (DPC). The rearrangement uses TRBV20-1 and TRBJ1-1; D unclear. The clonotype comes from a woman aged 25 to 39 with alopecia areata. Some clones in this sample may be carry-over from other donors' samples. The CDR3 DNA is TGCAGTGCTAGACCTTACACGTCCACTGAAGCTTTCTTT. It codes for CSARPYTSTEAFF.